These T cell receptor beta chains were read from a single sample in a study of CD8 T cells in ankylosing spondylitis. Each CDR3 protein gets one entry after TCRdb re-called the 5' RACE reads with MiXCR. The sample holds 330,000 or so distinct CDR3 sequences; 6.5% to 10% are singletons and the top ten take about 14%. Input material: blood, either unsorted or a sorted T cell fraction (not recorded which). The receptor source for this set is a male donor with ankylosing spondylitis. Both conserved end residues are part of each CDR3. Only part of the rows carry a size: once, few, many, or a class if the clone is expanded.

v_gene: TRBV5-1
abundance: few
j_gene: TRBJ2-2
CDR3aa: CASSPLTGGAGGELFF

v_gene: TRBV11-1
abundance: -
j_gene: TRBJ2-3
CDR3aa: CASSLAPGGPFSTDTQYF

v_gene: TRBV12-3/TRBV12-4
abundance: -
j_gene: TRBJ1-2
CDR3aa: CASSPGGPGYTF

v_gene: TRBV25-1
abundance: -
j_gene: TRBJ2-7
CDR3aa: CASSESLADQDYEQYF

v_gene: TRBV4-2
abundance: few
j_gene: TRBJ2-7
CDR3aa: CASSQVTGRNLFYEQYF

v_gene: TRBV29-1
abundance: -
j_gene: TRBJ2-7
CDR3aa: CSVVSTGTGRHEQYF

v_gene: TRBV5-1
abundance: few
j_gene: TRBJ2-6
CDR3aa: CASSLSVGGSGANVLTF

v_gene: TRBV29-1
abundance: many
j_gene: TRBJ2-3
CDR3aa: CSVVMVSSTDTQYF

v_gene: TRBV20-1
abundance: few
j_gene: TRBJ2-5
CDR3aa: CSGSTQETQYF

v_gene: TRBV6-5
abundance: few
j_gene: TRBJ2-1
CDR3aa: CASSYSRTSGNTYNEQFF